Following are 22 T cell receptor beta chains from one sample sequenced in a study of T cell responses to AZD1222 COVID-19 vaccine (dated by TCRdb to the early 2020s). Libraries were built with the immunoSEQ multiplex PCR assay. TCRdb took over this immuneACCESS table, retaining in-frame rearrangements with V and J assigned. Such tables are incomplete; in checked studies, under half of the missing clones stem from an unresolved V gene, and the remainder is unexplained. This sample has around 150,000 clones in its table, and about 92% of those were observed once. About 3.7% of the sample belongs to the ten largest clones. The time point label for this specimen denotes: about 28 days (+/-7) after the second vaccine dose. The specimen was peripheral blood, collected 28 days after the second AZD1222 dose. These receptors came from an adult who received the AZD1222 COVID-19 vaccine.

This clone was seen just once. The chain has TRBV6-6 and TRBJ1-4; D gene ambiguous. V lost 2 bases to trimming and J lost 5 bases, with 9 bases between them. From germline, CDR1 is MNHNY and CDR2 SVGAGI (reference sequence). The CDR3 consists of 14 residues. The CDR3: CASSYGDSNEKLFF. CDR3 sequence (DNA): TGTGCCAGCAGTTACGGCGACTCAAATGAAAAACTGTTTTTT.

This clone was observed once. The chain couples TRBV28 to TRBJ2-5, with D maybe TRBD2 (6 bases). CDR3 size: 12 residues. Per germline, CDR1 MDHEN and CDR2 SYDVKM. V was trimmed by 4 bases and J by 5 bases, leaving 8 bases between them. The CDR3: CASSSGGETQYF. The CDR3, as DNA: TGTGCCAGCAGTTCCGGAGGGGAGACCCAGTACTTC.

V usage is TRBV7-6 and J usage is TRBJ1-6, with D possibly TRBD1 on 5 matching bases. The CDR3 runs 16 residues. Trimming removed 3 bases at V and 7 bases at J, with 16 bases between. The germline gives CDR1 SGHVS, CDR2 FNYEAQ. The CDR3 region is CASSFNTGTANSPLHF. DNA of the CDR3: TGTGCCAGCAGCTTCAACACCGGGACCGCCAATTCACCCCTCCACTTT.

V gene TRBV11-2 combines with J gene TRBJ2-5; tentatively, D is TRBD2 (6 bases). The CDR3 contains 14 residues. The germline V gene encodes CDR1 SGHAT and CDR2 FQNNGV. The V gene lost 3 bases and the J gene lost 7 bases, with 15 bases spanning the gap. The CDR3 sequence is CASSLGAGQGTQYF. DNA for the CDR3: TGTGCCAGCAGCTTGGGAGCGGGTCAGGGGACCCAGTACTTC.

J is TRBJ2-5 and V is TRBV5-1, with 9 bases identical to TRBD2. The CDR3 loop spans 14 amino acids. CDR1 is SGHRS and CDR2 is YFSETQ in the germline V gene. With 0 bases clipped from V and 4 bases from J, the junction kept 1 base outside the gene matches. Here the CDR3 DNA reads TGCGCCAGCAGCTTGGTGCGGGAGGGAGAGACCCAGTACTTC. Protein product: CASSLVREGETQYF.

CDR3 sequence (DNA): TGTGCCACCAGTGATTTGCAGTCGGGAGGGTCTGGGTGGCGCTACACCTTC. It codes for CATSDLQSGGSGWRYTF. The rearrangement joins TRBV24-1 to TRBJ1-2; no clear D gene. The V gene lost 0 bases and the J gene lost 9 bases, with 22 bases spanning the gap. There are 17 residues in the CDR3. The germline V gene has CDR1 KGHDR and CDR2 SFDVKD.

The chain has TRBV9 and TRBJ2-1; D possibly corresponds to TRBD2 (5 bases). The CDR3 covers 13 residues. V was cut by 4 bases and J by 9 bases, with 14 bases left in between. The germline V gene encodes CDR1 SGDLS and CDR2 YYNGEE. CDR3 sequence (DNA): TGTGCCAGCAGCCCCTCTGGAGAGGGTGAGCAGTTCTTC. Its translation: CASSPSGEGEQFF.

The chain combines TRBV5-4 with TRBJ1-3; 9 nucleotides align to TRBD1. The germline CDR1 and CDR2 sequences are SGHNT and YYREEE (reference sequence). The CDR3 has 17 amino acids. Trimming took 3 bases from V and 2 from J; bases not matched to a gene: 9. Written as DNA, the CDR3 is TGTGCCAGCAGCTGGGGAGGGCGGACAGGGGCTGGAAACACCATATATTTT. This translates into CASSWGGRTGAGNTIYF. The full variable domain, in which reference TRBV5-4 and TRBJ1-3 provide the parts outside the CDR3, is ETGVTQSPTHLIKTRGQQVTLRCSSQSGHNTVSWYQQALGQGPQFIFQYYREEENGRGNFPPRFSGLQFPNYSSELNVNALELDDSALYLCASSWGGRTGAGNTIYFGEGSWLTVV.

The rearrangement joins TRBV19 to TRBJ2-7; 7 bases map to TRBD2. V trimming: 3 bases; J trimming: 0 bases; junction bases outside the gene matches: 5. The CDR3 spans 15 residues. The germline V gene has CDR1 LNHDA and CDR2 SQIVND (reference sequence). CDR3 sequence (DNA): TGTGCCAGTAGTATGCGTGGCGGGAGCTCCTACGAGCAGTACTTC. Protein product: CASSMRGGSSYEQYF.

J is TRBJ1-2 and V is TRBV7-2, with TRBD1 matching 8 bases. CDR3 length equals 14 residues. J lost 7 bases, V lost 5 bases, and 9 bases had no gene match. Germline CDR1 is SGHTA and CDR2 is FQGNSA. CDR3 DNA: TGTGCCAGCAGCCCCCGAGGACAGGGATCTGGCTACACCTTC. It codes for CASSPRGQGSGYTF.

The V call is TRBV27, the J call TRBJ2-1; 14 positions match TRBD2. The CDR3 totals 16 residues. The J segment lost 9 bases and the V segment lost 5 bases, leaving 9 bases of the junction unmatched. The germline V gene has CDR1 MNHEY and CDR2 SMNVEV (reference sequence). The CDR3 DNA sequence: TGTGCCAGCAGTCCGGGACTAGCGGGAGATCTGGGTGAGCAGTTCTTC. Amino acid sequence: CASSPGLAGDLGEQFF.

The chain carries TRBV9 and TRBJ1-2, with 12 bases lining up with TRBD1. Unmatched junction bases numbered 1, after V lost 0 bases and J lost 7 bases. The CDR3 length is 14 residues. CDR1 is SGDLS and CDR2 is YYNGEE in the germline V gene. DNA of the CDR3: TGTGCCAGCAGCGTAGGGGACAGGGGGCCTGGCTACACCTTC. Its translation is CASSVGDRGPGYTF. Combining the CDR3 with reference TRBV9 and TRBJ1-2 gives the whole variable domain DSGVTQTPKHLITATGQRVTLRCSPRSGDLSVYWYQQSLDQGLQFLIQYYNGEERAKGNILERFSAQQFPDLHSELNLSSLELGDSALYFCASSVGDRGPGYTFGSGTRLTVV.

The chain joins TRBV9 to TRBJ1-1; D gene ambiguous. Germline CDR1 is SGDLS and CDR2 is YYNGEE. The V and J ends lost 4 bases and 0 bases respectively, with 7 bases between them. This CDR3 has 13 amino acids. The CDR3 sequence: CASSFTLNTEAFF. CDR3 nucleotide sequence: TGTGCCAGCAGCTTTACGTTGAACACTGAAGCTTTCTTT.

This chain joins TRBV9 and TRBJ2-3; 7 bases agree with TRBD2. Trimming at V came to 2 bases and at J to 0 bases, leaving 0 bases not matched to a gene. Germline lookup yields CDR1 SGDLS and CDR2 YYNGEE. The CDR3 consists of 14 residues. CDR3 residues: CASSVSGSTDTQYF. The CDR3 DNA sequence: TGTGCCAGCAGCGTTAGCGGGAGCACAGATACGCAGTATTTT.

This clone has more than one count but fewer than ten. The gene calls are TRBV2 and TRBJ1-5; the D is unclear. The CDR3 consists of 15 residues. Between the trimmed V and J ends, which lost 4 bases and 2 bases, there was a span of 12 bases. Germline CDR1 is SNHLY and CDR2 is FYNNEI. Written as DNA, the CDR3 is TGTGCCAGCAGTGTCGGGCAGGCCCGCAATCAGCCCCAGCATTTT. Translation gives CASSVGQARNQPQHF.

The chain links TRBV2 to TRBJ1-5; 10 bases line up with TRBD1. With V trimmed by 6 bases and J by 7 bases, 9 bases remained unmatched. Germline V gene data show CDR1 as SNHLY and CDR2 as FYNNEI. The CDR3 loop spans 15 amino acids. The CDR3 loop is CASSGDRGLRQPQHF. The CDR3, as DNA: TGTGCCAGCAGCGGAGACAGGGGGCTGAGGCAGCCCCAGCATTTT.

The chain couples TRBV7-2 to TRBJ2-1; 13 nucleotides match TRBD2. CDR3 length: 16 residues. V was pared by 5 bases and J by 7 bases, with 8 bases of the junction left unmatched. The germline V gene has CDR1 SGHTA and CDR2 FQGNSA. As DNA, the CDR3 is TGTGCCAGCAGCCCCCGGACTAGCGGGAGCAAGAATGAGCAGTTCTTC. This gives the protein CASSPRTSGSKNEQFF. The whole variable domain, filled in from reference TRBV7-2 and TRBJ2-1, reads GAGVSQSPSNKVTEKGKDVELRCDPISGHTALYWYRQSLGQGLEFLIYFQGNSAPDKSGLPSDRFSAERTGGSVSTLTIQRTQQEDSAVYLCASSPRTSGSKNEQFFGPGTRLTVL.

The V call is TRBV2, the J call TRBJ1-2; TRBD1 aligns across 8 bases. CDR1 and CDR2 (germline): SNHLY, FYNNEI. The length of the CDR3 is 15 residues. The V and J ends lost 5 bases and 3 bases, in that order; junction bases with no gene match: 8. Written as DNA, the CDR3 is TGTGCCAGCAGTTCTGACAGGGGTAGGGACTATGGCTACACCTTC. The encoded protein is CASSSDRGRDYGYTF.

V usage is TRBV18 and J usage is TRBJ1-2, with a possible D match to TRBD1 (5 bases). V was cut by 5 bases and J by 7 bases, with 17 bases left in between. Germline V CDR1 and CDR2: KGHSH, LQKENI. The CDR3 consists of 14 residues. For the CDR3, the DNA is TGTGCCAGCTCAACAGGAGCGTCGAACGGTGGCTACACCTTC. The encoded protein is CASSTGASNGGYTF.

In its sample, this clone was seen once. The chain recombines TRBV6-5 with TRBJ2-2, with D unresolved. The CDR3 sequence is 11 residues long. V lost 6 bases to trimming and J lost 9 bases, with 8 bases between them. The germline CDR1 and CDR2 sequences are MNHEY and SVGAGI. The chain's CDR3 is CASRKGRELFF. The CDR3 DNA sequence: TGTGCCAGCAGAAAGGGTCGGGAGCTGTTTTTT.

V and J are TRBV11-3 and TRBJ2-1; 11 bases line up with TRBD2. In germline, CDR1 is SGHNT, CDR2 YENEEA. V dropped 5 bases and J dropped 1; count of bases not matched to a gene: 1. This CDR3 is 15 amino acids long. The CDR3 spells CASSRLAGSYNEQFF. The CDR3 coding sequence is TGTGCCAGCAGCCGACTAGCGGGATCCTACAATGAGCAGTTCTTC.

V and J are TRBV27 and TRBJ1-5; 7 nucleotides match TRBD1. Germline values: CDR1 MNHEY, CDR2 SMNVEV (reference sequence). V was clipped by 5 bases and J by 5 bases; unmatched bases: 0. This CDR3 has 12 amino acids. The CDR3 loop is CASSTGDQPQHF. The CDR3, as DNA: TGTGCCAGCAGTACAGGGGATCAGCCCCAGCATTTT.